A single sample is the source of the 10 T cell receptor beta chains below, sequenced in a study of OX40 agonist ivuxolimab in advanced cancers. Only in-frame clones appear in the TCRdb table, and some are missing; sequencing was by immunoSEQ multiplex PCR. The sample has fewer than 75,000 clones, about 91% seen once; the top ten hold 2.5% to 3%. The source was CD4+ or CD8+ T cells sorted from blood, collected in a trial of the OX40 agonist ivuxolimab. These receptors were taken from an adult with an advanced solid tumor such as melanoma, head and neck, liver or kidney cancer.

This clone was seen a single time. This chain links TRBV5-4 with TRBJ1-2; the D is unclear. The CDR3 has 15 amino acids. With 2 bases removed from V and 2 bases from J, the gap between germline ends came to 13 bases. Germline V gene data show CDR1 as SGHNT and CDR2 as YYREEE (reference sequence). The CDR3 nucleotides are TGTGCCAGCAGCTTAGACTTACCGAAGAACTATGGCTACACCTTC. This translates into CASSLDLPKNYGYTF.

As regards this clone: At one of its ends the junction is not consistent with the germline gene, which may arise from a read error. The chain uses TRBV5-6 and TRBJ1-1; no clear D gene. The CDR3 is 13 residues long. Germline V gene lookup returns CDR1 SGHDT and CDR2 YYEEEE. CDR3: CASSKHSVKRLVF. The CDR3 nucleotides read TGTGCCAGCAGCAAACACTCAGTCAAAAGGTTGGTCTTT.

The rearrangement links TRBV21-1 to TRBJ2-3. TRBV21-1 is noted as a pseudogene. The CDR3 runs to 16 residues. CDR3 sequence: CASSKGGEIGTDTQYF. CDR3 coding DNA: TGTGCCAGCAGCAAAGGAGGGGAGATTGGCACAGATACGCAGTATTTT.

This chain connects TRBV15 to TRBJ2-5; TRBD1 matches 10 bases. The DNA end is a closer match to TRBJ2-7, so the J assignment may be wrong. The CDR3 consists of 14 residues. The V gene's germline CDR1 is LNHNV and CDR2 YYDKDF (reference sequence). The DNA of the CDR3 is TGTGCCACCAGCAGAAGGGACAGGGGATCCGAGCAGTACTTC. Translated: CATSRRDRGSEQYF.

The CDR3 region has the DNA TGTGCTCTGGTCGGAACATGGGGCTACACCTTC. This translates into CALVGTWGYTF. The chain is built from TRBV6-7 and TRBJ1-2; D not certain. TRBV6-7 is assigned to the ORF class and has an uncertain function. CDR3 length: 11 residues.

This clone was picked up a small number of times. The V and J genes are TRBV6-1 and TRBJ2-3; D unresolved. CDR3 length: 13 amino acids. Trimming removed 7 bases at V and 2 bases at J, with 10 bases between. CDR1 MNHNS and CDR2 SASEGT come from the germline V gene. CDR3 sequence reads: CASNFLNTDTQYF. The CDR3 bases are TGTGCCAGCAATTTTTTAAACACAGATACGCAGTATTTT.

The rearrangement links TRBV18 to TRBJ2-1; 7 bases agree with TRBD2. CDR1 and CDR2 from the germline V gene are KGHSH and LQKENI. V lost 0 bases to trimming and J lost 10 bases; unmatched junction nucleotides: 6. The CDR3 sequence is 14 residues long. CDR3 loop: CASSPPHQGGEQFF. The CDR3 DNA reads TGTGCCAGCTCACCACCGCACCAGGGAGGGGAGCAGTTCTTC.

This chain connects TRBV14 to TRBJ2-2; 8 nucleotides line up with TRBD1. Germline assignment: CDR1 SGHDN and CDR2 FVKESK. This CDR3 is built from 19 residues. Trimming removed 1 base from V and 3 bases from J; junction bases left unmatched: 13. The CDR3 loop is CASSQVRRQGKKDTGELFF. The CDR3 DNA sequence: TGTGCCAGCAGCCAAGTCCGGAGACAGGGGAAGAAGGACACCGGGGAGCTGTTTTTT.

The chain carries TRBV5-6 and TRBJ2-1, with TRBD2 as a possible D gene (6 bases). The CDR3 is 15 residues long. CDR1 and CDR2 (germline): SGHDT, YYEEEE. Deletions cut 4 bases from V and 7 bases from J, with 18 bases between. The CDR3 loop is CASSLIVPAGNEQFF. The CDR3 DNA reads as TGTGCCAGCAGCCTCATAGTTCCGGCGGGAAATGAGCAGTTCTTC.

The rearrangement joins TRBV6-1 to TRBJ2-3, with D unresolved. Germline V gene sequence: CDR1 MNHNS, CDR2 SASEGT. V was pared by 1 base and J by 1 base, with 9 bases between. The CDR3 is 15 amino acids. CDR3 bases: TGTGCCAGCAGTGAAGTCGGCGGAGGCACAGATACGCAGTATTTT. Translating it yields CASSEVGGGTDTQYF.